Listed below are T cell receptor beta chains from one sample, sequenced in a study of blood T cell repertoires in COVID-19. The assay was immunoSEQ multiplex PCR, and TCRdb's table has in-frame clones only and misses some. Of approximately 200,000 clones in the sample, roughly 87% were seen once. Sequencing was carried out using PBMCs or T cells enriched from blood (not recorded which). The receptor set was obtained from a man under 40 who had recovered from COVID-19. CDR3s include the opening cysteine and the closing phenylalanine or tryptophan.

>TRBV15
CATSSPSVGGGYTF
>TRBV19
CASSRTAGSGANVLTF
>TRBV20-1
CSASWAGGVYNEQFF
>TRBV4-1
CASSQPTGQLFSGYTF
>TRBV4-3
CASSQDTGSLGKLFF
>TRBV5-1
CASSRTNFTTSGGRTGELFF
>TRBV5-1
CASSPPYRGATPRNQPQHF
>TRBV20-1
CSASRSSLAGTGELFF
>TRBV7-9
CASSLAGTGPGSTGELFF
>TRBV5-6
CASSPSGLGIVTDTQYF
>TRBV2
CASSKGLAGIEQFF
>TRBV7-9
CASSNRDSLSDEQYF
>TRBV28
CASSVQGVLYEQYF
>TRBV30
CACYRGPSYNSPLHF
>TRBV21-1
CASSSKKGRPPYEQYF
>TRBV6-5
CASSFKPAGGNTIYF
>TRBV27
CASSSLQGPNEKLFF
>TRBV25-1
CASSEKQGQETQYF
>TRBV5-1
CASQTNRDTEAFF
>TRBV9
CASSAIHLTGGNYEQYF
>TRBV5-1
CASSLELGRTLYEQYF
>TRBV12-3/TRBV12-4
CASTQSTVTGYTF
>TRBV7-9
CASSAPTGGNEKLFF
>TRBV27
CASSFNRDRTNTGELFF
>TRBV2
CASSERFGPGGMKQYF
>TRBV19
CASSKRVGNDGANVLTF
>TRBV6-5
CASELAGEGAYEQYF
>TRBV11-2
CASSLVAGRNEQFF
>TRBV7-7
CASSLTGTGKGAMNTEAFF
>TRBV30
CAWRGTGSQPQHF
>TRBV7-9
CASSDRANYGYTF
>TRBV2
CASRAGAETQYF